One and the same sample provided the 10 T cell receptor beta chains below, sequenced in a study of regulatory and conventional T cells in RAG deficiency (dated by TCRdb to between 2016 and 2019). Before genomic DNA was extracted, regulatory T cells were isolated from blood as CD4+CD25-high CD127-low cells. The method behind the library was the immunoSEQ multiplex PCR assay. In TCRdb, the immuneACCESS table is reduced to in-frame sequences with V and J assigned. These tables do not hold every clone; where another copy was compared, an unresolved V gene accounts for under half, and the others remain unexplained. The sample data list approximately 3,100 clones, and roughly 94% of these were observed just once. The ten biggest clones cover 8.2% of the sample. These data were also filed under a second study, of regulatory T cells. As that second study puts it: In the multiplex PCR, 52 forward TRBV primers and 13 reverse TRBJ primers were used, and assay-based and computational corrections were applied for amplification bias.

Sequences were obtained from CD4+ Tregs sorted from blood. The receptors derive from a human donor in good health.

This chain connects TRBV18 to TRBJ1-2; D unresolved. Germline-derived CDR1 and CDR2 are KGHSH and LQKENI. V was cut by 5 bases and J by 1 base, with 17 bases left in between. This CDR3 is 16 amino acids long. The CDR3 loop reads CASSANVMGINYGYTF. The CDR3 nucleotides are TGTGCCAGCTCAGCGAACGTTATGGGGATTAACTATGGCTACACCTTC.

V gene TRBV28 combines with J gene TRBJ2-1; D assignment may be TRBD1 or TRBD2 (5 bases each). Per the germline V gene, CDR1 is MDHEN and CDR2 is SYDVKM. The CDR3 sequence is 15 residues long. The germline V and J ends were trimmed by 5 bases and 10 bases, with 21 bases remaining between them. As DNA, the CDR3 is TGTGCCAGCAGTCCGCCGGGGTTGGGGCTGCGGGAGCAGTTCTTC. Its translation is CASSPPGLGLREQFF.

V is TRBV19 and J is TRBJ1-5; TRBD1 might be the D (5 bases). CDR1 LNHDA and CDR2 SQIVND come from the germline V gene (reference sequence). CDR3 length: 15 residues. Trimming took 5 bases from V and 0 from J, leaving 11 bases between them. This CDR3 is CASSGHTFSNQPQHF. CDR3 bases: TGTGCCAGTAGTGGACATACCTTTAGCAATCAGCCCCAGCATTTT.

J is TRBJ2-5 and V is TRBV28; D unresolved. Germline CDR1 and CDR2: MDHEN and SYDVKM. V lost 3 bases to trimming and J lost 3 bases, with 2 bases between them. The CDR3 spans 11 residues. Written as DNA, the CDR3 is TGTGCCAGCAGTTTGAAAGAGACCCAGTACTTC. It encodes CASSLKETQYF.

The table lists this clone with a count of one. The CDR3 coding sequence is TGTGCCAGCAGCACCGACATGACCAATTCACCCCTCCACTTT. It specifies CASSTDMTNSPLHF. The V and J genes are TRBV5-4 and TRBJ1-6; D remains unclear. Looked up from germline, CDR1 is SGHNT and CDR2 is YYREEE (reference sequence). There are 14 residues in the CDR3. The V end was cut by 4 bases, the J end by 7 bases, with 12 bases between.

The chain recombines TRBV25-1 with TRBJ1-6; maybe TRBD1 (5 bases). Germline CDR1 reads MGHDK; CDR2 reads SYGVNS. V was pared by 6 bases and J by 5 bases, with 8 bases between. The CDR3 is 13 residues long. The CDR3 loop reads CASRGQDNSPLHF. The DNA of the CDR3 is TGTGCCAGCAGAGGACAAGATAATTCACCCCTCCACTTT.

The V call is TRBV10-3, the J call TRBJ2-3; D call uncertain. The CDR3 consists of 14 residues. Trimming cost V 3 bases and J 2 bases, with 9 bases left between them. Germline V gene sequence: CDR1 ENHRY, CDR2 SYGVKD. CDR3 nucleotide sequence: TGTGCCATCAGTGACCGGGCCCACACAGATACGCAGTATTTT. This encodes CAISDRAHTDTQYF.

The gene calls are TRBV11-3 and TRBJ1-2; a weak D match, TRBD1 (6 bases). V lost 6 bases and J lost 7, with 21 bases in between. Germline CDR1 and CDR2: SGHNT and YENEEA. The CDR3 is 15 residues long. In DNA form, the CDR3 reads TGTGCCAGCAGTCTGCGAGCAGGGGACTTCGGTGGCTACACCTTC. This sequence encodes CASSLRAGDFGGYTF. The entire variable domain, with the rest obtained from reference TRBV11-3 and TRBJ1-2, is as follows: EAGVVQSPRYKIIEKKQPVAFWCNPISGHNTLYWYLQNLGQGPELLIRYENEEAVDDSQLPKDRFSAERLKGVDSTLKIQPAELGDSAVYLCASSLRAGDFGGYTFGSGTRLTVV.

The rearrangement links TRBV6-5 to TRBJ1-1; D is undetermined. The CDR3 totals 13 residues. CDR1 and CDR2 (germline): MNHEY, SVGAGI. Trimming stripped 8 bases from V and 3 bases from J, with 13 bases between. CDR3 region: CASHLTTDTEAFF. The CDR3 DNA sequence: TGTGCCAGCCACCTGACCACGGACACTGAAGCTTTCTTT.

The CDR3 DNA reads TGTGCCAGCAGTTTAGCCCTCCCGAGGGCATACACCTTC. As protein: CASSLALPRAYTF. V usage is TRBV28 and J usage is TRBJ1-2; D gene unclear. The CDR3 consists of 13 residues. Deletions cut 2 bases from V and 11 bases from J, with 15 bases between. The V gene's germline CDR1 is MDHEN and CDR2 SYDVKM.